The 18 T cell receptor beta chains below were found in one sample sequenced in a study of CD8 T cells in ankylosing spondylitis. TCRdb redid the calling of the 5' RACE reads with MiXCR, one entry per CDR3 protein. The data show under 200,000 distinct CDR3 sequences, with approximately 9.9% seen just once and around 15% held by the top ten. Input material: blood, either unsorted or a sorted T cell fraction (not recorded which). The receptors come from a female donor with ankylosing spondylitis or in good health (not recorded which).

This clonotype came up a few times. V and J are TRBV3-1 and TRBJ2-4; 12 nucleotides line up with TRBD2. CDR1 and CDR2 (germline): LGHDT, YNNKEL (reference sequence). There are 19 residues in the CDR3. Losses at the gene ends were 1 base for V and 0 bases for J; bases not matched to a gene: 7. The DNA of the CDR3 is TGTGCCAGCAGCCAAGTTATACTAGCGGGAGGAACAGCCAAAAACATTCAGTACTTC. Residues: CASSQVILAGGTAKNIQYF.

This clonotype came up a few times. The V call is TRBV19, the J call TRBJ1-1; D gene unclear. Trimming left V 3 bases short and J 3 bases short, with 8 bases between. The CDR3 has 13 amino acids. Germline lookup yields CDR1 LNHDA and CDR2 SQIVND (reference sequence). This CDR3 is CASSMPGYTEAFF. The CDR3 DNA follows: TGTGCCAGTAGTATGCCGGGGTACACTGAAGCTTTCTTT.

The V and J genes are TRBV9 and TRBJ2-1, with D perhaps matching TRBD2 (6 bases). Trimming removed 0 bases at V and 7 bases at J, with 14 bases between. From germline, CDR1 is SGDLS and CDR2 YYNGEE. The CDR3 sequence is 15 residues long. This CDR3 is CASSVGREWRNEQFF. CDR3 bases: TGTGCCAGCAGCGTAGGTCGGGAGTGGCGGAATGAGCAGTTCTTC. The full variable domain, in which reference TRBV9 and TRBJ2-1 provide the parts outside the CDR3, is DSGVTQTPKHLITATGQRVTLRCSPRSGDLSVYWYQQSLDQGLQFLIQYYNGEERAKGNILERFSAQQFPDLHSELNLSSLELGDSALYFCASSVGREWRNEQFFGPGTRLTVL.

In its sample, this clonotype was seen a few times. The chain uses TRBV30 and TRBJ2-1, with TRBD2 identical over 10 bases. The CDR3 runs 14 residues. CDR1 GTSNPN and CDR2 SVGIG come from the germline V gene (reference sequence). V shed 4 bases and J 7 bases; nucleotides not matched to a gene: 7. The CDR3 reads CAWISAGGPNEQFF. The CDR3 DNA reads TGTGCCTGGATTTCAGCGGGAGGGCCAAATGAGCAGTTCTTC.

This clonotype was seen a few times. In nucleotides, the CDR3 is TGTGCCACGGCCAGGGAGTACAATGAGCAGTTCTTC. Its translation is CATAREYNEQFF. The chain carries TRBV12-5 and TRBJ2-1; the D call may be TRBD1 or TRBD2 (5 bases each). Per germline, CDR1 LGHNT and CDR2 FRNRAP. The CDR3 is 12 amino acids.

The chain links TRBV5-5 to TRBJ1-3; D uncertain. Trimming took 0 bases from V and 0 from J, leaving 7 bases between them. Germline V gives CDR1 SGHKS, CDR2 YYEKEE (reference sequence). The CDR3 length is 15 residues. CDR3 nucleotides: TGTGCCAGCAGCTTGGTTTTTCACTCTGGAAACACCATATATTTT. Protein sequence: CASSLVFHSGNTIYF.

The V gene is TRBV27, the J gene TRBJ2-1; D possibly corresponds to TRBD2 (7 bases). V was pared by 6 bases and J by 10 bases, with 16 bases between. The V gene's germline CDR1 is MNHEY and CDR2 SMNVEV (reference sequence). The CDR3 has 13 residues. The CDR3 sequence: CASRGGGAPEQFF. CDR3 bases: TGTGCCAGCAGGGGAGGGGGGGCCCCAGAGCAGTTCTTC.

V gene TRBV10-2 combines with J gene TRBJ1-1, with TRBD1 identical over 8 bases. V was clipped by 6 bases and J by 4 bases; unmatched bases: 10. CDR3 length: 15 residues. Germline-derived CDR1 and CDR2 are WSHSY and SAAADI. The CDR3 loop reads CASRASGGAGTEAFF. The CDR3, as DNA: TGCGCCAGCAGAGCCTCAGGGGGCGCGGGCACTGAAGCTTTCTTT.

The CDR3 region is CATSRVRVQPQHF. In DNA form, the CDR3 reads TGTGCCACCAGCAGAGTAAGGGTTCAGCCCCAGCATTTT. This sequence joins TRBV15 and TRBJ1-5; D is ambiguous. CDR1 is LNHNV and CDR2 is YYDKDF in the germline V gene (reference sequence). The CDR3 loop spans 13 amino acids. Trimming pared 1 base from V and 6 bases from J, leaving 7 bases between.

This clonotype was seen only a few times. The V and J genes are TRBV5-6 and TRBJ2-2, with D perhaps given as TRBD1 or TRBD2 (6 bases each). This CDR3 contains 13 residues. The germline V and J ends were trimmed by 7 bases and 8 bases, with 15 bases remaining between them. Germline values: CDR1 SGHDT, CDR2 YYEEEE. The CDR3 coding sequence is TGTGCCAGCTTGACGGGGGCAGGAGGGGAGCTGTTTTTT. It specifies CASLTGAGGELFF.

The J gene is TRBJ2-1, the V gene TRBV29-1; a possible D gene is TRBD2 (6 bases). Germline CDR1 reads SQVTM; CDR2 reads ANQGSEA. The length of the CDR3 is 19 residues. V was clipped by 3 bases and J by 1 base, with 25 bases between them. Written as DNA, the CDR3 is TGCAGCGTTGAGGGCAATCTAGGCGGAGCGGGTCAGTCCTACAATGAGCAGTTCTTC. Amino acid sequence: CSVEGNLGGAGQSYNEQFF.

In DNA, the CDR3 is TGCGCCAGCAGCCGGGTTTGGGGGGTCGCTCAGCCCCAGCATTTT. It is translated as CASSRVWGVAQPQHF. This sequence joins TRBV4-3 and TRBJ1-5, with a tentative D call TRBD1 (5 bases). V was pared by 4 bases and J by 6 bases, with 16 bases between. The CDR3 runs to 15 residues. Germline loops: CDR1 LGHNA, CDR2 YSLEER.

The rearrangement uses TRBV3-1 and TRBJ2-7, with TRBD2 matching 10 bases. The CDR3 extends over 14 amino acids. CDR1 is LGHDT, CDR2 YNNKEL, per germline (reference sequence). V dropped 5 bases and J dropped 4; count of bases not matched to a gene: 5. In DNA, the CDR3 is TGTGCCAGCAGCGGCGGGACTAGCGCGTACGAGCAGTACTTC. It translates to CASSGGTSAYEQYF.

This clonotype was seen more than once but under ten times. The rearrangement uses TRBV29-1 and TRBJ2-1; TRBD2 aligns across 7 bases. Trimming removed 3 bases from V and 2 bases from J; junction bases left unmatched: 4. Per the germline V gene, CDR1 is SQVTM and CDR2 is ANQGSEA. The CDR3 consists of 14 residues. The CDR3 DNA reads TGCAGCGTTGAGTGGGAGGGCCCCTACAATGAGCAGTTCTTC. It is translated as CSVEWEGPYNEQFF.

V is TRBV27 and J is TRBJ1-2, with unresolved D. Per germline, CDR1 MNHEY and CDR2 SMNVEV (reference sequence). Trimming pared 0 bases from V and 4 bases from J, leaving 9 bases between. There are 14 residues in the CDR3. As DNA, the CDR3 is TGTGCCAGCAGTTTATCGCGAGTCGGCTATGGCTACACCTTC. It translates to CASSLSRVGYGYTF.

The chain employs TRBV2 and TRBJ2-2, with TRBD1 matching over 7 bases. CDR1 is SNHLY and CDR2 is FYNNEI in the germline V gene. The V gene end was trimmed by 4 bases and the J gene end by 2 bases; junction bases not matched to a gene: 4. The CDR3 is 15 amino acids. The CDR3 reads CASSAGTENTGELFF. The CDR3 nucleotides read TGTGCCAGCAGTGCCGGGACAGAAAACACCGGGGAGCTGTTTTTT.

This clonotype was picked up many times. The CDR3 bases are TGCGCCAGCAGGATGCGTGGGGTCACTGAAGCTTTCTTT. This translates into CASRMRGVTEAFF. The chain links TRBV10-2 to TRBJ1-1; D is unresolved. The V end lost 6 bases, the J end lost 4 bases, and 12 bases lay between the germline ends. This CDR3 is 13 amino acids long. Germline assignment: CDR1 WSHSY and CDR2 SAAADI.

There are many counts of this clonotype. The V and J genes are TRBV12-3 or TRBV12-4 and TRBJ2-7, with D hard to call. The CDR3 spans 12 residues. Trimming removed 5 bases at V and 6 bases at J, with 11 bases between. In DNA, the CDR3 is TGTGCCAGCAGTCCCGCAGGTGCCGAGCAGTACTTC. Protein: CASSPAGAEQYF.